Shown below are 27 T cell receptor beta chains from a single sample sequenced in a study of neurological immune-mediated disorders. TCRdb used MiXCR to reprocess the 5' RACE reads, holding one entry per CDR3 protein. The sample lists about 50,000 distinct CDR3 sequences, 9% to 12% seen once, with under 5.5% in the top ten. The sequencing sample was made of PBMCs. The receptors shown here come from a man aged 70 or older with HTLV-1-associated myelopathy (HAM/TSP).

The table lists this clonotype with many counts. The chain has TRBV7-2 and TRBJ2-1; tentatively, D is TRBD1 (5 bases). CDR3 size: 15 residues. The germline V gene encodes CDR1 SGHTA and CDR2 FQGNSA. V lost 1 base and J 9 bases, leaving 16 bases between the germline ends. CDR3 protein: CASSLGGTGKGEQFF. For the CDR3, the DNA is TGTGCCAGCAGCTTAGGGGGCACAGGAAAGGGTGAGCAGTTCTTC.

This clonotype has a count of ten or more. The chain couples TRBV5-1 to TRBJ2-1; D is tentatively TRBD1 or TRBD2 (5 bases each). Germline V gene lookup returns CDR1 SGHRS and CDR2 YFSETQ. This CDR3 has 13 residues. V gave up 3 bases and J gave up 7 bases, with 11 bases separating them. The CDR3 nucleotides are TGCGCCAGCAGCTCTCCGGGACCAAATGAGCAGTTCTTC. As protein: CASSSPGPNEQFF.

There are many counts of this clonotype. This sequence joins TRBV5-1 and TRBJ2-7; no reliable D call. Trimming took off 2 bases at V and 6 bases at J, with 12 bases between the two ends. CDR1 and CDR2 (germline): SGHRS, YFSETQ. The CDR3 is made up of 13 amino acids. CDR3 loop: CASSLGFTVEQYF. DNA of the CDR3: TGCGCCAGCAGCTTAGGGTTTACCGTCGAGCAGTACTTC.

This clonotype was detected ten times or more. The chain couples TRBV12-3 or TRBV12-4 to TRBJ2-5; weak D call: TRBD2 (6 bases). This CDR3 comprises 13 residues. V was clipped by 6 bases and J by 5 bases, with 13 bases between them. CDR3 nucleotides: TGTGCCAGCAGCCGCTACGGAGGGGAGACCCAGTACTTC. Amino acids: CASSRYGGETQYF.

This clonotype was seen many times. CDR3 sequence (DNA): TGTGCCAGCAACGTACTCCGGGGGATCAATGAGCAGTTCTTC. Its protein product is CASNVLRGINEQFF. The chain uses TRBV2 and TRBJ2-1; weak D call: TRBD2 (6 bases). V was cut by 7 bases and J by 6 bases, with 16 bases left in between. Per germline, CDR1 SNHLY and CDR2 FYNNEI. This CDR3 has 14 residues. Full variable domain (remainder filled in from reference TRBV2 and TRBJ2-1): EPEVTQTPSHQVTQMGQEVILRCVPISNHLYFYWYRQILGQKVEFLVSFYNNEISEKSEIFDDQFSVERPDGSNFTLKIRSTKLEDSAMYFCASNVLRGINEQFFGPGTRLTVL.

This clonotype was seen many times. The J gene is TRBJ2-5, the V gene TRBV20-1; D is perhaps TRBD2 (6 bases). The CDR3 contains 13 residues. The germline gives CDR1 DFQATT, CDR2 SNEGSKA (reference sequence). V was shortened by 5 bases and J by 3 bases, with 13 bases between the two germline ends. The CDR3 here is CSAGRDWEETQYF. As DNA, the CDR3 is TGCAGTGCTGGCCGGGACTGGGAAGAGACCCAGTACTTC.

This clonotype was observed at least ten times. The gene calls are TRBV28 and TRBJ2-7; 7 nucleotides align to TRBD2. Per the germline V gene, CDR1 is MDHEN and CDR2 is SYDVKM. Trimming at V came to 6 bases and at J to 2 bases, leaving 4 bases not matched to a gene. This CDR3 spans 13 amino acids. The CDR3, as DNA: TGTGCCAGCAGACGGAGCGGGACCTACGAGCAGTACTTC. It translates to CASRRSGTYEQYF. The full variable domain, in which reference TRBV28 and TRBJ2-7 provide the parts outside the CDR3, is DVKVTQSSRYLVKRTGEKVFLECVQDMDHENMFWYRQDPGLGLRLIYFSYDVKMKEKGDIPEGYSVSREKKERFSLILESASTNQTSMYLCASRRSGTYEQYFGPGTRLTVT.

This clonotype has at least ten counts. V usage is TRBV5-6 and J usage is TRBJ2-1, with D tentatively TRBD1 (5 bases). Germline V lookup: CDR1 SGHDT, CDR2 YYEEEE. CDR3 length: 18 amino acids. Trimming left V 3 bases short and J 0 bases short, with 19 bases between. This CDR3 reads CASSWTLKGLSSYNEQFF. CDR3 DNA sequence: TGTGCCAGCAGCTGGACATTAAAGGGGCTTAGCTCCTACAATGAGCAGTTCTTC.

There are many counts of this clonotype. V gene TRBV5-1 combines with J gene TRBJ2-2; a possible D gene is TRBD2 (6 bases). V lost 4 bases and J 2 bases, leaving 18 bases between the germline ends. This CDR3 is built from 17 residues. CDR1 and CDR2 from the germline V gene are SGHRS and YFSETQ. CDR3 nucleotide sequence: TGCGCCAGCAGCCGGGGTAGGGCGGGACCTAACACCGGGGAGCTGTTTTTT. It codes for CASSRGRAGPNTGELFF.

This clonotype was recorded many times. This sequence joins TRBV2 and TRBJ2-5; 12 nucleotides align to TRBD2. The CDR3 is 16 residues long. Germline trimming cut 5 bases from V and 1 base from J; bases unmatched to any gene: 5. Germline CDR1 and CDR2: SNHLY and FYNNEI. For the CDR3, the DNA is TGTGCCAGCAGTAGACTAGCGGGAGCTTCCCAAGAGACCCAGTACTTC. It is translated as CASSRLAGASQETQYF.

This clonotype showed up many times. This sequence joins TRBV12-3 or TRBV12-4 and TRBJ2-1; 7 positions match TRBD1. The CDR3 consists of 15 residues. Trimming at V came to 3 bases and at J to 5 bases, leaving 7 bases not matched to a gene. The CDR3 sequence is CASSLPGQINNEQFF. DNA of the CDR3: TGTGCCAGCAGTTTGCCGGGACAGATAAACAATGAGCAGTTCTTC.

This clonotype turned up a few times. The gene calls are TRBV3-1 and TRBJ2-1; 9 bases align to TRBD1. Germline CDR1 LGHDT, CDR2 YNNKEL (reference sequence). There are 17 residues in the CDR3. Losses at the gene ends were 0 bases for V and 6 bases for J; bases not matched to a gene: 9. The CDR3, as DNA: TGTGCCAGCAGCCAAGATCGCACCGGGACAGGGTTCAATGAGCAGTTCTTC. This gives the protein CASSQDRTGTGFNEQFF.

Turning to this clonotype: A read error is possible here, since a much larger clone lies one base away. The chain carries TRBV10-3 and TRBJ2-2, with TRBD2 as a possible D gene (5 bases). Germline loops: CDR1 ENHRY, CDR2 SYGVKD. The CDR3 is 16 residues long. CDR3 nucleotide sequence: TGTGCCATCAGTGATTACCACACTTCGAACACCGGGGAGCTGTGTTTT. It translates to CAISDYHTSNTGELCF.

This clonotype was seen many times. The chain has TRBV7-2 and TRBJ2-4, with 9 bases fitting TRBD1. The CDR3 contains 16 residues. In germline, CDR1 is SGHTA, CDR2 FQGNSA. V lost 2 bases, J lost 2 bases, and 4 bases stayed unmatched. The CDR3 region is CASSLLTGGPKNIQYF. The CDR3 DNA reads TGTGCCAGCAGCTTATTGACAGGGGGGCCCAAAAACATTCAGTACTTC.

This clonotype was seen at least ten times. The V gene is TRBV15, the J gene TRBJ1-4; 9 nucleotides line up with TRBD1. The CDR3 sequence is 17 residues long. Looked up from germline, CDR1 is LNHNV and CDR2 is YYDKDF (reference sequence). J lost 8 bases, V lost 0 bases, and 10 bases had no gene match. Written as DNA, the CDR3 is TGTGCCACCAGCAGAGAACAACAGGGGGCAATAGGAGAAAAACTGTTTTTT. Protein product: CATSREQQGAIGEKLFF.

This clonotype was seen ten or more times. The chain is built from TRBV6-5 and TRBJ2-2, with unresolved D. This CDR3 is built from 14 residues. V was shortened by 4 bases and J by 2 bases, with 8 bases between the two germline ends. CDR1 MNHEY and CDR2 SVGAGI come from the germline V gene. CDR3 nucleotide sequence: TGTGCCAGCAGTTCCGTCCTCAACACCGGGGAGCTGTTTTTT. It translates to CASSSVLNTGELFF.

This clonotype appeared many times. The chain combines TRBV28 with TRBJ2-7, with D uncertain. Germline values: CDR1 MDHEN, CDR2 SYDVKM. This CDR3 has 12 residues. Deletions cut 10 bases from V and 6 bases from J, with 16 bases between. The CDR3 DNA sequence: TGTGCCACCACGGCTGTGTTTGGCGAGCAGTACTTC. It is translated as CATTAVFGEQYF.

In its sample, this clonotype was seen many times. This chain links TRBV5-1 with TRBJ1-6; TRBD1 matches at 7 bases. The CDR3 contains 15 residues. V shed 3 bases, J shed 7 bases, and the junction held 7 bases outside the gene matches. CDR1 and CDR2 from the germline V gene are SGHRS and YFSETQ. Here the CDR3 DNA reads TGCGCCAGCAGCTCAACACAGGGGAGGAATTCACCCCTCCACTTT. Its protein product is CASSSTQGRNSPLHF.

This clonotype turned up a few times. The chain couples TRBV20-1 to TRBJ2-7, with 9 bases fitting TRBD2. Germline values: CDR1 DFQATT, CDR2 SNEGSKA (reference sequence). The CDR3 length is 12 residues. V lost 7 bases, J lost 4 bases, and 5 bases stayed unmatched. The CDR3 protein is CSGAGGGYEQYF. The DNA of the CDR3 is TGCAGTGGTGCGGGGGGGGGGTACGAGCAGTACTTC.

This clonotype was picked up many times. The V gene is TRBV20-1, the J gene TRBJ1-2, with TRBD1 identical over 8 bases. CDR1 DFQATT and CDR2 SNEGSKA come from the germline V gene (reference sequence). Unmatched junction bases numbered 8, after V lost 8 bases and J lost 6 bases. The length of the CDR3 is 12 residues. The CDR3 here is CSMRTGLDGYTF. Here the CDR3 DNA reads TGCAGTATGAGGACAGGGTTGGATGGCTACACCTTC.

This clonotype was seen ten or more times. The V and J genes are TRBV6-6 and TRBJ2-3, with a possible D match to TRBD1 (6 bases). V shed 2 bases and J shed 2 bases, with 11 bases lying between them. CDR1 MNHNY and CDR2 SVGAGI come from the germline V gene (reference sequence). This CDR3 is built from 15 residues. The CDR3 DNA is TGTGCCAGCAGTTACGGTACAGGGCACACAGATACGCAGTATTTT. Translating it yields CASSYGTGHTDTQYF.

This clonotype was recorded many times. The gene calls are TRBV7-2 and TRBJ2-7, with TRBD2 identical over 7 bases. Germline CDR1 reads SGHTA; CDR2 reads FQGNSA. The CDR3 totals 15 residues. Losses at the gene ends were 1 base for V and 3 bases for J; bases not matched to a gene: 6. CDR3 in DNA: TGTGCCAGCAGCTTAGGTTCCTCGGGGGGCTACGAGCAGTACTTC. Translating it yields CASSLGSSGGYEQYF. Together with reference TRBV7-2 and TRBJ2-7, the CDR3 gives the full variable domain: GAGVSQSPSNKVTEKGKDVELRCDPISGHTALYWYRQSLGQGLEFLIYFQGNSAPDKSGLPSDRFSAERTGGSVSTLTIQRTQQEDSAVYLCASSLGSSGGYEQYFGPGTRLTVT.

This clonotype was observed at least ten times. J is TRBJ2-3 and V is TRBV4-3; 7 bases align to TRBD1. Germline loops: CDR1 LGHNA, CDR2 YSLEER. The CDR3 runs 14 residues. J gave up 8 bases and V 2 bases, and 7 bases lay outside the gene matches. The CDR3 region has the DNA TGCGCCAGCAGCCAACACCGGACAGGCGGTACGCAGTATTTT. Translation: CASSQHRTGGTQYF.

This clonotype was observed at least ten times. The rearrangement uses TRBV12-3 or TRBV12-4 and TRBJ1-2; unclear D gene. Trimming pared 3 bases from V and 4 bases from J, leaving 12 bases between. The CDR3 length is 14 residues. The CDR3 protein is CASSFNTGGYGYTF. The CDR3 DNA sequence: TGTGCCAGCAGTTTTAATACGGGTGGCTATGGCTACACCTTC.

V gene TRBV7-9 combines with J gene TRBJ1-1, with a weak D call TRBD1 (5 bases). Trimming removed 5 bases at V and 7 bases at J, with 11 bases between. Germline values: CDR1 SEHNR, CDR2 FQNEAQ (reference sequence). This CDR3 spans 12 amino acids. In DNA, the CDR3 is TGTGCCAGCAGCACGACAGCGTATGAAGCTTTCTTT. It translates to CASSTTAYEAFF. Looking up the rest from reference TRBV7-9 and TRBJ1-1 gives the full variable domain: DTGVSQNPRHKITKRGQNVTFRCDPISEHNRLYWYRQTLGQGPEFLTYFQNEAQLEKSRLLSDRFSAERPKGSFSTLEIQRTEQGDSAMYLCASSTTAYEAFFGQGTRLTVV.

This clonotype was counted many times. V usage is TRBV27 and J usage is TRBJ2-3; D may be TRBD1 (5 bases). Germline V CDR1 and CDR2: MNHEY, SMNVEV (reference sequence). Trimming took 4 bases from V and 4 from J, leaving 12 bases between them. The CDR3 has 14 amino acids. The CDR3 DNA is TGTGCCAGCAGTTCCAAGGGGTGGGCAGATACGCAGTATTTT. Encoded protein: CASSSKGWADTQYF.

This clonotype was detected ten times or more. The chain is built from TRBV7-9 and TRBJ2-1, with 7 bases identical to TRBD2. The CDR3 loop spans 17 amino acids. After removal of 6 bases from V and 9 bases from J, the junction contained 20 bases not matched to a gene. Looked up from germline, CDR1 is SEHNR and CDR2 is FQNEAQ (reference sequence). CDR3 residues: CASSSPGREAYVTEQFF. The DNA for the CDR3 is TGTGCCAGCAGTTCACCGGGACGGGAGGCCTACGTCACTGAGCAGTTCTTC.